These 15 T cell receptor beta chains originate from one sample sequenced in a study of T cells after yellow fever vaccination. TCRdb redid the calling of the 5' RACE reads with MiXCR, one entry per CDR3 protein. The table lists some 600,000 distinct CDR3 sequences, about 15% of them singletons. The specimen comprised PBMCs, sampled 5 to 6 days after the first yellow fever vaccination. Source of these receptors: a man between 18 and 29 years old who received the YFV17D yellow fever vaccine.

This clonotype was observed a few times. V usage is TRBV4-3 and J usage is TRBJ2-2; no clear D gene. V gave up 2 bases and J gave up 1 base, with 14 bases separating them. The CDR3 runs 17 residues. The germline V gene encodes CDR1 LGHNA and CDR2 YSLEER. The CDR3 spells CASSQSWLWQNTGELFF. In DNA, the CDR3 is TGCGCCAGCAGCCAATCCTGGCTGTGGCAGAACACCGGGGAGCTGTTTTTT.

This clonotype showed up just a few times. V is TRBV4-3 and J is TRBJ2-7, with no clear D. CDR3 size: 13 residues. CDR1 and CDR2 from the germline V gene are LGHNA and YSLEER. Trimming left V 0 bases short and J 3 bases short, with 6 bases between. CDR3 sequence reads: CASSQDLGYEQYV. CDR3 nucleotide sequence: TGCGCCAGCAGCCAAGATTTGGGCTACGAGCAGTACGTC.

J is TRBJ1-5 and V is TRBV6-2 or TRBV6-3; TRBD1 might be the D (5 bases). Germline assignment: CDR1 MNHEY and CDR2 SVGEGT. This CDR3 comprises 15 residues. Trimming removed 2 bases at V and 6 bases at J, with 14 bases between. The CDR3 DNA is TGTGCCAGCAGTTACCAGGGAGAAGGCGGTCAGCCCCAGCATTTT. Its protein product is CASSYQGEGGQPQHF.

J is TRBJ2-1 and V is TRBV7-2; D is ambiguous. The CDR3 contains 13 residues. Germline V gene data show CDR1 as SGHTA and CDR2 as FQGNSA. Between the trimmed V and J ends, which lost 5 bases and 8 bases, there was a span of 13 bases. This CDR3 reads CASSPILLDEQFF. CDR3 bases: TGTGCCAGCAGCCCTATCCTTCTCGATGAGCAGTTCTTC.

This clonotype occurred a few times. CDR3 loop: CASSLRTSSYEQYV. The DNA of the CDR3 is TGCGCCAGCAGCCTCCGGACTAGCTCATACGAGCAGTACGTC. V and J are TRBV5-1 and TRBJ2-7, with TRBD2 matching over 8 bases. After removal of 4 bases from V and 4 bases from J, the junction contained 7 bases not matched to a gene. The CDR3 length is 14 residues. The germline V gene has CDR1 SGHRS and CDR2 YFSETQ.

The V and J genes are TRBV11-2 and TRBJ2-1; TRBD1 aligns across 8 bases. The V and J ends lost 5 bases and 6 bases, in that order; junction bases with no gene match: 12. CDR1 and CDR2 (germline): SGHAT, FQNNGV. The CDR3 runs to 16 residues. The CDR3 loop is CASSVDPGTGINEQFF. The CDR3 DNA sequence: TGTGCCAGCAGCGTGGACCCCGGGACAGGAATCAATGAGCAGTTCTTC.

This clonotype turned up a few times. The J gene is TRBJ2-5, the V gene TRBV30; D gene uncertain. V was pared by 5 bases and J by 5 bases, with 6 bases between. In germline, CDR1 is GTSNPN, CDR2 SVGIG (reference sequence). This CDR3 spans 10 amino acids. CDR3 DNA: TGTGCCTGGGCAGACGAGACCCAGTACTTC. Residues: CAWADETQYF. Full variable domain (rest looked up from reference TRBV30 and TRBJ2-5): SQTIHQWPATLVQPVGSPLSLECTVEGTSNPNLYWYRQAAGRGLQLLFYSVGIGQISSEVPQNLSASRPQDRQFILSSKKLLLSDSGFYLCAWADETQYFGPGTRLLVL.

The sample holds a few counts of this clonotype. The rearrangement joins TRBV6-1 to TRBJ2-5; 9 bases match TRBD1. Germline trimming cut 6 bases from V and 5 bases from J; bases unmatched to any gene: 7. From germline, CDR1 is MNHNS and CDR2 SASEGT. The CDR3 runs to 14 residues. In nucleotides, the CDR3 is TGTGCCAGCAGCGCTACAGGGGGCTCGGAGACCCAGTACTTC. Protein sequence: CASSATGGSETQYF.

In this sample, this clonotype turned up a few times. This rearrangement joins TRBV6-1 to TRBJ2-1; weak D call: TRBD1 (5 bases). Trimming pared 7 bases from V and 6 bases from J, leaving 16 bases between. CDR1 is MNHNS and CDR2 is SASEGT in the germline V gene. CDR3 size: 14 residues. In DNA, the CDR3 is TGTGCCAGCAACCCCACGCGCCAGGGCAATGAGCAGTTCTTC. This sequence encodes CASNPTRQGNEQFF.

V usage is TRBV18 and J usage is TRBJ2-3, with D perhaps matching TRBD2 (6 bases). In germline, CDR1 is KGHSH, CDR2 LQKENI. V was cut by 5 bases and J by 6 bases, with 18 bases left in between. CDR3 length equals 15 residues. In nucleotides, the CDR3 is TGTGCCAGCTCATGGACGGAAGGAGGGGTCGATACGCAGTATTTT. This encodes CASSWTEGGVDTQYF.

The chain combines TRBV7-9 with TRBJ1-2; D is possibly TRBD1 (5 bases). CDR3 size: 16 residues. V lost 6 bases to trimming and J lost 9 bases, with 26 bases between them. The germline CDR1 and CDR2 sequences are SEHNR and FQNEAQ (reference sequence). In DNA form, the CDR3 reads TGTGCCAGCAGTTTCCCTACGGAGGGGTCAGGTGATCGCTACACCTTC. Translation: CASSFPTEGSGDRYTF.

This chain links TRBV10-3 with TRBJ2-3; 7 bases map to TRBD1. The CDR3 extends over 12 amino acids. The J segment lost 4 bases and the V segment lost 5 bases, leaving 0 bases of the junction unmatched. CDR1 is ENHRY, CDR2 SYGVKD, per germline. The CDR3 bases are TGTGCCATCAGTCAGGGGGCAGATACGCAGTATTTT. Translated: CAISQGADTQYF.

The genes are TRBV6-5 and TRBJ1-5; D is unclear. CDR3 length: 12 amino acids. Germline V gives CDR1 MNHEY, CDR2 SVGAGI. The V gene lost 4 bases and the J gene lost 9 bases, with 10 bases spanning the gap. The CDR3 here is CASSSFGRPQHF. The CDR3 DNA reads TGTGCCAGCAGTTCCTTCGGGAGGCCCCAGCATTTT.

J is TRBJ1-2 and V is TRBV6-5; 9 positions agree with TRBD1. Germline V CDR1 and CDR2: MNHEY, SVGAGI. The CDR3 contains 12 residues. This CDR3 reads CASGQGYYGYTF. DNA for the CDR3: TGTGCGTCGGGACAGGGATACTATGGCTACACCTTC.

This clonotype has just a few counts. The J gene is TRBJ2-7, the V gene TRBV5-6; TRBD1 aligns across 8 bases. The CDR3 is 13 residues long. V shed 5 bases, J shed 7 bases, and the junction held 8 bases outside the gene matches. Germline V gene sequence: CDR1 SGHDT, CDR2 YYEEEE. CDR3 in amino acids: CASRYGTGVEQYF. The DNA of the CDR3 is TGTGCCAGCAGATACGGGACAGGAGTTGAGCAGTACTTC.